The TCR beta chain under discussion was sequenced for a study of T-cell reconstitution after alpha-beta-depleted transplantation in children. Study outcomes and limitations: In patients about two months after transplant, alpha-beta T cells reportedly arose from several hundred expanded graft clones. Among T cells one year after transplant, newly produced cells accounted for most counts and diversity.

Unique molecular identifiers were incorporated during preparation of the TCRbeta library. Each CDR3 protein is one row after TCRdb ran MiXCR on the PCR reads. The table includes 280,000 or so distinct CDR3 sequences, under 14% detected once. In this sample, this clonotype turned up many times. Its target is not known. Germline V lookup: CDR1 SGHRS, CDR2 YFSETQ. The ends were cut back, 0 bases at V and 1 base at J, with 7 bases in the middle. The CDR3 loop spans 15 amino acids. The specimen comprised peripheral blood, sampled 180 days after TCRalphabeta/CD19-depleted stem cell transplant. V gene TRBV5-1 combines with J gene TRBJ2-2; no definite D call. The receptor comes from a male patient between 2 and 10 years old who had a stem cell transplant for chronic granulomatous disease, so the T cells may come from the graft donor. The CDR3 coding sequence is TGCGCCAGCAGCTTGGTCCCCAGGAACACCGGGGAGCTGTTTTTT. Its protein product is CASSLVPRNTGELFF.